This T cell receptor beta chain emerged from a study of blood T cell repertoires in COVID-19. TCRdb's table, derived via immunoSEQ multiplex PCR, lists solely in-frame clones and lacks some. The repertoire holds fewer than 200,000 clones, with roughly 88% as singletons. The CDR3 is 14 residues long. In germline, CDR1 is MDHEN, CDR2 SYDVKM. V was trimmed by 6 bases and J by 4 bases, leaving 15 bases between them. The sequencing input was PBMCs or T cells enriched from blood (not recorded which). The chain employs TRBV28 and TRBJ1-2, with D possibly TRBD1 on 5 matching bases. The receptor's source is a woman between 18 and 29 years old who had recovered from COVID-19. The CDR3 sequence is CASSPRGGGYGYTF. Here the CDR3 DNA reads TGTGCCAGCAGCCCCCGGGGGGGAGGCTATGGCTACACCTTC.